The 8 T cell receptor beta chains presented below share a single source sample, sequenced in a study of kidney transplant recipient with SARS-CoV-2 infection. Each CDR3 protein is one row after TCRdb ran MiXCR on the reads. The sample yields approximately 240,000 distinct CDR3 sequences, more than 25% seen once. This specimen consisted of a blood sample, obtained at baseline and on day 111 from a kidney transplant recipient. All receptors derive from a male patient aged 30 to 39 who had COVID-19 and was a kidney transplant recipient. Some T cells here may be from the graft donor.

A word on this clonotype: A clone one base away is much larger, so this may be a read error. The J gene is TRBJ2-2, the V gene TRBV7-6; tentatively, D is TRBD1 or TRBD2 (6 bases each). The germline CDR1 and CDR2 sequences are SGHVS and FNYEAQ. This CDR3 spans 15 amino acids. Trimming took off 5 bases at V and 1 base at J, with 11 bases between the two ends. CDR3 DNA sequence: TGTGCCAGCAGCCTCGGGGGCGAGAACACCGGGGAGCTGTTTTTT. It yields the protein CASSLGGENTGELFF.

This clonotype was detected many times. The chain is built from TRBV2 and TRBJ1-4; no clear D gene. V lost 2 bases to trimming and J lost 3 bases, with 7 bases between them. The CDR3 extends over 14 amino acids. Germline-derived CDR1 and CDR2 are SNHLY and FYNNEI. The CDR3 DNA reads TGTGCCAGCAGTGAATGGGCTTCTAATGAAAAACTGTTTTTT. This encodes CASSEWASNEKLFF.

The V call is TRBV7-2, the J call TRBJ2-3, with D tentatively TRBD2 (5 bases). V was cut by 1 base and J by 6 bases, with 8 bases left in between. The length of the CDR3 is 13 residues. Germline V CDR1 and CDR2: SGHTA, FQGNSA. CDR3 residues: CASSLGTVDTQYF. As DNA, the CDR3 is TGTGCCAGCAGCTTAGGGACTGTCGATACGCAGTATTTT.

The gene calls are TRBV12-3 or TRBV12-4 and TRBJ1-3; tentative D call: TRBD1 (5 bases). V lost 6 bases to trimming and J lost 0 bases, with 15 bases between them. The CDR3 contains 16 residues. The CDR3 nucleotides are TGTGCCAGCAGCCGACAGAGGGCGAGCTCTGGAAACACCATATATTTT. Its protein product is CASSRQRASSGNTIYF.

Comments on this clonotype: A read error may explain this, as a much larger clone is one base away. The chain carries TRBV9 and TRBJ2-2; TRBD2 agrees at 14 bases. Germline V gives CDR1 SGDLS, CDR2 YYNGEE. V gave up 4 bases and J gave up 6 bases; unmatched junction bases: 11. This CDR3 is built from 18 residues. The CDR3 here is CASSPGTSGGLNAGELFF. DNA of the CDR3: TGTGCCAGCAGCCCCGGGACTAGCGGGGGACTAAACGCCGGGGAGCTGTTTTTT.

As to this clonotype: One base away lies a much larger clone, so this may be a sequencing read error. This chain's CDR3 is CASRPPSGSWETRYF. The CDR3 bases are TGTGCCAGCAGGCCCCCTAGCGGGAGCTGGGAGACCCGGTACTTC. The V gene is TRBV6-5, the J gene TRBJ2-5; 10 bases align to TRBD2. The CDR3 loop spans 15 amino acids. Per germline, CDR1 MNHEY and CDR2 SVGAGI.

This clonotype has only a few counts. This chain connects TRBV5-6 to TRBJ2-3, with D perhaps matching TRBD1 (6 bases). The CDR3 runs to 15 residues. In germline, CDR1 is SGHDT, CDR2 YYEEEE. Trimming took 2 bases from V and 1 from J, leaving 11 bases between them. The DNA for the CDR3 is TGTGCCAGCAGCTTAACAGGGAAACGCACAGATACGCAGTATTTT. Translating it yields CASSLTGKRTDTQYF.

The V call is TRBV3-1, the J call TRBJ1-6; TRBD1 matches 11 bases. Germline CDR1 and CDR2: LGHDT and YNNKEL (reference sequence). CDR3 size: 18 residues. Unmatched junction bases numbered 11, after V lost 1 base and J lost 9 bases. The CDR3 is CASSQGYIGQGASSPLHF. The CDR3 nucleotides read TGTGCCAGCAGCCAAGGGTACATCGGACAGGGGGCGAGTTCACCCCTCCACTTT.